This record covers a single T cell receptor (beta chain). Its antigen is not known. This CDR3 contains 14 residues. Germline V gene sequence: CDR1 GTSNPN, CDR2 SVGIG (reference sequence). Trimming took 5 bases from V and 4 from J, leaving 17 bases between them. Described time point: baseline, week 1 (first vaccination visit). The treatment is: pre-vaccination baseline after standard-of-care therapy. These data belong to a study of a mutant IDH1 vaccine in newly diagnosed glioma. Whole-study context: Treated individuals were roughly 62% male and approximately 40% female, averaging about 42 years of age. Receipt of radiotherapy, temozolomide, or both preceded the study, and most received both.

Libraries were prepared by immunoSEQ multiplex PCR; TCRdb keeps only in-frame clonotypes and omits some of them. Among around 64,000 clones, more than 70% were seen once, and the ten largest hold 4.6%. General study findings and limits: Pseudoprogression seemed unrelated to changes in top peripheral T cell clonotypes. Evidence of vaccine-induced immune responses was documented in approximately 93% of patients.

Sequencing used peripheral blood mononuclear cells (PBMCs), obtained from a glioma patient treated with radiotherapy, temozolomide or both. This sequence joins TRBV30 and TRBJ1-2, with D possibly matching TRBD1 (5 bases). This receptor was obtained from a woman aged 18-30 years with glioma. Some clones in this sample may be carry-over from other donors' samples. CDR3 loop: CAWVGGAAAYGYTF. The CDR3 DNA sequence: TGTGCCTGGGTGGGGGGAGCGGCCGCCTATGGCTACACCTTC.